This T cell receptor beta chain appears in the sequencing data of a study of cytomegalovirus exposure and HLA in healthy donors. PCR was performed using 60 Vbeta and 13 Jbeta primers. The data were produced by immunoSEQ multiplex PCR, yet TCRdb's version contains in-frame clones alone and is incomplete. The sample has more than 95,000 clones, 80% to 85% seen once. The CDR3 loop spans 13 amino acids. Germline CDR1 MNHNS, CDR2 SASEGT. The V end lost 11 bases, the J end lost 4 bases, and 15 bases lay between the germline ends. Sequenced input: PBMCs. V and J are TRBV6-1 and TRBJ2-1; D is perhaps TRBD1 (5 bases). This clonotype originated in a woman in her 30s in good health and CMV-seronegative. CDR3 sequence: CAGIRGNYNEQFF. As DNA, the CDR3 is TGTGCCGGTATAAGGGGCAATTACAATGAGCAGTTCTTC.